The 15 T cell receptor beta chains given below trace back to one sample, sequenced in a study of radiation and T cells in renal cell carcinoma. Treatment described: treatment-naive control, cytoreductive nephrectomy. Some clones are missing from TCRdb's copy, which holds only in-frame ones; the method was immunoSEQ multiplex PCR. In the table there are some 9,800 clones, approximately 69% of which are singletons. The sequencing used tumor tissue, collected from a patient whose treatment was nephrectomy without radiotherapy. The receptors come from a man aged 55 to 69 with renal cell carcinoma.

The rearrangement uses TRBV29-1 and TRBJ2-2; 7 bases align to TRBD1. Germline trimming cut 4 bases from V and 7 bases from J; bases unmatched to any gene: 6. Germline V CDR1 and CDR2: SQVTM, ANQGSEA. CDR3 length: 13 amino acids. The CDR3 nucleotides are TGCAGCGTTGGAGACAGGGCGGACGGGGAGCTGTTTTTT. Translation: CSVGDRADGELFF.

This chain connects TRBV4-3 to TRBJ2-7; 12 positions agree with TRBD2. V shed 0 bases, J shed 0 bases, and the junction held 9 bases outside the gene matches. The CDR3 has 19 amino acids. The germline V gene encodes CDR1 LGHNA and CDR2 YSLEER. The DNA of the CDR3 is TGCGCCAGCAGCCAAGAATTGGGGCTAGCGGGAGGGATCTCCTACGAGCAGTACTTC. This encodes CASSQELGLAGGISYEQYF.

The chain recombines TRBV2 with TRBJ2-1; D tentatively fits TRBD1 or TRBD2 (7 bases each). Trimming pared 10 bases from V and 7 bases from J, leaving 23 bases between. Looked up from germline, CDR1 is SNHLY and CDR2 is FYNNEI. The CDR3 totals 15 residues. CDR3: CATKGMAGGGNEQFF. In nucleotides, the CDR3 is TGTGCCACCAAAGGGATGGCAGGGGGAGGGAATGAGCAGTTCTTC.

The V gene is TRBV11-1, the J gene TRBJ2-7, with a tentative D call TRBD2 (5 bases). CDR1 SGHAT and CDR2 FQDESV come from the germline V gene (reference sequence). Trimming cost V 2 bases and J 6 bases, with 20 bases left between them. The CDR3 contains 16 residues. The CDR3 here is CASSLYRDRVAVEQYF. The CDR3 nucleotides are TGTGCCAGCAGCTTATACCGGGATCGGGTGGCGGTCGAGCAGTACTTC.

The chain links TRBV4-3 to TRBJ1-5; D gene ambiguous. This CDR3 is built from 16 residues. With 0 bases removed from V and 4 bases from J, the gap between germline ends came to 13 bases. CDR1 LGHNA and CDR2 YSLEER come from the germline V gene. CDR3: CASSQDLRGGNQPQHF. CDR3 DNA sequence: TGCGCCAGCAGCCAAGATCTCCGGGGTGGGAATCAGCCCCAGCATTTT.

This clone was seen a handful of times. The J gene is TRBJ2-5, the V gene TRBV7-2, with 7 positions matching TRBD2. Germline CDR1 reads SGHTA; CDR2 reads FQGNSA. The CDR3 extends over 16 amino acids. V was pared by 2 bases and J by 2 bases, with 8 bases of the junction left unmatched. DNA of the CDR3: TGTGCCAGCAGCTTAAACCAAGCGGGGCTGCAAGAGACCCAGTACTTC. It translates to CASSLNQAGLQETQYF.

The V call is TRBV5-6, the J call TRBJ2-4, with unresolved D. Germline lookup yields CDR1 SGHDT and CDR2 YYEEEE. The CDR3 consists of 13 residues. With 1 base removed from V and 4 bases from J, the gap between germline ends came to 6 bases. For the CDR3, the DNA is TGTGCCAGCAGCTTGATAGGGAAAAACATTCAGTACTTC. It specifies CASSLIGKNIQYF. The full variable domain, with the rest looked up from reference TRBV5-6 and TRBJ2-4, is DAGVTQSPTHLIKTRGQQVTLRCSPKSGHDTVSWYQQALGQGPQFIFQYYEEEERQRGNFPDRFSGHQFPNYSSELNVNALLLGDSALYLCASSLIGKNIQYFGAGTRLSVL.

The chain carries TRBV19 and TRBJ2-3; TRBD2 matches 8 bases. The germline V gene encodes CDR1 LNHDA and CDR2 SQIVND (reference sequence). CDR3 size: 16 residues. The V and J ends lost 5 bases and 0 bases, in that order; junction bases with no gene match: 7. The CDR3 bases are TGTGCCAGTAGTGTAGCTAGCGGGTCTAGCACAGATACGCAGTATTTT. It specifies CASSVASGSSTDTQYF.

The rearrangement links TRBV5-4 to TRBJ2-5, with a possible D match to TRBD1 (6 bases). Trimming stripped 4 bases from V and 5 bases from J, with 21 bases between. The CDR3 has 16 residues. Germline V gives CDR1 SGHNT, CDR2 YYREEE (reference sequence). The CDR3 region is CASSPEGRGSRETQYF. In DNA, the CDR3 is TGTGCCAGCAGCCCAGAGGGCAGGGGATCAAGGGAGACCCAGTACTTC. The full variable domain, in which reference TRBV5-4 and TRBJ2-5 provide the parts outside the CDR3, is ETGVTQSPTHLIKTRGQQVTLRCSSQSGHNTVSWYQQALGQGPQFIFQYYREEENGRGNFPPRFSGLQFPNYSSELNVNALELDDSALYLCASSPEGRGSRETQYFGPGTRLLVL.

V usage is TRBV11-2 and J usage is TRBJ1-1, with D possibly TRBD1 on 6 matching bases. The V end lost 1 base, the J end lost 2 bases, and 8 bases lay between the germline ends. The CDR3 has 14 amino acids. Germline CDR1 is SGHAT and CDR2 is FQNNGV. The CDR3 DNA follows: TGTGCCAGCAGCTTAGGGACAGCCAACACTGAAGCTTTCTTT. Amino acid sequence: CASSLGTANTEAFF.

The J gene is TRBJ2-7, the V gene TRBV4-1; the match to TRBD1 covers 7 bases. The CDR3 is 14 amino acids. The V gene end was trimmed by 0 bases and the J gene end by 3 bases; junction bases not matched to a gene: 2. Germline V gives CDR1 MGHRA, CDR2 YSYEKL. CDR3 nucleotides: TGCGCCAGCAGCCAAGATGGGACAGTCTACGAGCAGTACTTC. This codes for CASSQDGTVYEQYF.

V usage is TRBV6-6 and J usage is TRBJ2-3; 11 bases match TRBD2. The V gene end was trimmed by 4 bases and the J gene end by 6 bases; junction bases not matched to a gene: 9. CDR1 is MNHNY, CDR2 SVGAGI, per germline (reference sequence). This CDR3 has 16 residues. The CDR3 protein is CASSLDYSGRADTQYF. In nucleotides, the CDR3 is TGTGCCAGCAGTTTGGACTATAGCGGGAGGGCCGATACGCAGTATTTT.

As to this clone: The sample has other DNA sequences that encode this CDR3 too. This rearrangement joins TRBV20-1 to TRBJ2-1; TRBD2 agrees at 7 bases. J was trimmed by 5 bases and V by 6 bases; bases with no gene match: 1. This CDR3 is 11 amino acids long. Per the germline V gene, CDR1 is DFQATT and CDR2 is SNEGSKA (reference sequence). The DNA of the CDR3 is TGCAGTGCGGGAGGGAACAATGAGCAGTTCTTC. As protein: CSAGGNNEQFF.

This sequence joins TRBV29-1 and TRBJ1-1, with D perhaps TRBD1 (6 bases). There are 14 residues in the CDR3. V dropped 5 bases and J dropped 2 bases, with 15 bases sitting between them. Germline values: CDR1 SQVTM, CDR2 ANQGSEA. In DNA form, the CDR3 reads TGCAGCGTTCGAACAGGGAGGTCTAACACTGAAGCTTTCTTT. Translating it yields CSVRTGRSNTEAFF.

By share, this clone counts as medium-sized (0.01 to 0.1%). V is TRBV28 and J is TRBJ1-2, with TRBD1 as a possible D gene (5 bases). Germline lookup yields CDR1 MDHEN and CDR2 SYDVKM. Deletions cut 2 bases from V and 8 bases from J, with 9 bases between. The CDR3 runs 12 residues. Here the CDR3 DNA reads TGTGCCAGCAGTTTAGGGGGGAAGGGCTACACCTTC. Translation gives CASSLGGKGYTF.